Below, 18 T cell receptor beta chains from the same sample are listed, as sequenced in a study of glioma-infiltrating T cells. Using RNA template, CDR3s of TCR alpha and beta were amplified with iRepertoire arm-PCR. TCRdb re-analysed the multiplex PCR reads in MiXCR, keeping a single row per CDR3 protein. The sample shows 300,000 to 450,000 distinct CDR3 sequences, about two fifths of them seen only once. The sample consisted of glioma tissue, nonneoplastic brain tissue, or PBMCs (not recorded which). The receptors here all came from a human donor with low-grade glioma or glioblastoma, undergoing nonglioma brain surgery, or in good health (not recorded which).

The chain joins TRBV18 to TRBJ2-5; D possibly corresponds to TRBD1 (5 bases). Per the germline V gene, CDR1 is KGHSH and CDR2 is LQKENI. The CDR3 loop spans 15 amino acids. Trimming pared 0 bases from V and 1 base from J, leaving 9 bases between. The CDR3 sequence is CASSPPTDFQETQYF. The CDR3 nucleotides are TGTGCCAGCTCACCACCGACAGACTTCCAAGAGACCCAGTACTTC.

The chain combines TRBV7-2 with TRBJ2-7; TRBD2 matches at 7 bases. Trimming cost V 4 bases and J 0 bases; bases outside gene matches: 6. There are 15 residues in the CDR3. Germline loops: CDR1 SGHTA, CDR2 FQGNSA. CDR3: CASSYLAVVSYEQYF. CDR3 DNA: TGTGCCAGCAGCTACCTAGCGGTCGTCTCCTACGAGCAGTACTTC. Filled out from reference TRBV7-2 and TRBJ2-7, the complete variable domain reads GAGVSQSPSNKVTEKGKDVELRCDPISGHTALYWYRQSLGQGLEFLIYFQGNSAPDKSGLPSDRFSAERTGGSVSTLTIQRTQQEDSAVYLCASSYLAVVSYEQYFGPGTRLTVT.

This clonotype was observed at least ten times. V usage is TRBV6-1 and J usage is TRBJ1-5; TRBD1 matches at 7 bases. Looked up from germline, CDR1 is MNHNS and CDR2 is SASEGT. The CDR3 length is 14 residues. The V segment lost 7 bases and the J segment 6 bases; nucleotides outside the gene matches: 9. The CDR3 sequence: CASNVKDRPQPQHF. CDR3 nucleotides: TGTGCCAGCAATGTTAAGGACAGGCCTCAGCCCCAGCATTTT.

This clonotype was recorded many times. The chain has TRBV6-1 and TRBJ2-1; the D is unclear. CDR3 length: 15 residues. Germline values: CDR1 MNHNS, CDR2 SASEGT. Between the trimmed V and J ends, which lost 6 bases and 0 bases, there was a span of 12 bases. The CDR3 DNA reads TGTGCCAGCAGCCTCGAATGGAGCTCCTACAATGAGCAGTTCTTC. It is translated as CASSLEWSSYNEQFF.

The chain is built from TRBV18 and TRBJ2-7, with 10 bases fitting TRBD1. Trimming cost V 4 bases and J 4 bases; bases outside gene matches: 7. Germline CDR1 reads KGHSH; CDR2 reads LQKENI. CDR3 length: 15 residues. The CDR3 coding sequence is TGTGCCAGCTCACTTGACAGGGGGCGAAGGTACGAGCAGTACTTC. Encoded protein: CASSLDRGRRYEQYF.

This clonotype came up a few times. V usage is TRBV28 and J usage is TRBJ2-7; D gene uncertain. Germline-derived CDR1 and CDR2 are MDHEN and SYDVKM. The CDR3 consists of 13 residues. Trimming took 6 bases from V and 3 from J, leaving 12 bases between them. The CDR3 DNA follows: TGTGCCAGCAGCTCCGCCCGTGGCTACGAGCAGTACTTC. It encodes CASSSARGYEQYF.

Regarding this clonotype: A much larger clone differs from this one at a single base, so this may be a read error. The chain links TRBV6-5 to TRBJ2-7; D unresolved. From germline, CDR1 is MNHEY and CDR2 SVGAGI. The CDR3 length is 13 residues. V lost 3 bases and J lost 4, with 10 bases in between. In nucleotides, the CDR3 is TGTGCCAGCAGTTATGGAGTACTATACGAGCAGTACTTC. It yields the protein CASSYGVLYEQYF.

This clonotype came up a few times. V usage is TRBV20-1 and J usage is TRBJ1-4; 9 positions agree with TRBD1. With V trimmed by 3 bases and J by 7 bases, 6 bases remained unmatched. Germline values: CDR1 DFQATT, CDR2 SNEGSKA (reference sequence). This CDR3 region has 14 residues. CDR3 in amino acids: CSASSSGQGEKLFF. The DNA of the CDR3 is TGCAGTGCTAGTAGCTCGGGACAGGGTGAAAAACTGTTTTTT.

This clonotype was recorded at least ten times. The V and J genes are TRBV27 and TRBJ1-1, with TRBD1 matching 10 bases. The CDR3 totals 16 residues. The trim removed 5 bases at V and 1 base at J, leaving 7 bases unmatched. Germline-derived CDR1 and CDR2 are MNHEY and SMNVEV (reference sequence). The CDR3 region is CASSPGTGAANTEAFF. The CDR3 nucleotides read TGTGCCAGCAGTCCCGGGACAGGGGCGGCGAACACTGAAGCTTTCTTT.

Comments on this clonotype: One base away lies a much larger clone, so this may be a sequencing read error. The chain links TRBV27 to TRBJ2-1; the D gene could be TRBD1 or TRBD2 (5 bases each). Germline CDR1 and CDR2: MNHEY and SMNVEV (reference sequence). Between the trimmed V and J ends, which lost 4 bases and 8 bases, there was a span of 6 bases. The CDR3 extends over 11 amino acids. CDR3 bases: TGTGCCAGCAGTTCGGGGCATGAGCAGTTCTTC. Amino acids: CASSSGHEQFF.

This clonotype has just one count. A much larger clone differs from this one at a single base, so this may be a read error. The chain couples TRBV6-2 or TRBV6-3 to TRBJ2-1, with unresolved D. The CDR3 is 11 amino acids. Per germline, CDR1 MNHEY and CDR2 SVGEGT. Trimming removed 2 bases from V and 8 bases from J, with 4 bases in between. CDR3 DNA sequence: TGTGCCAGCAGTTACGGGTATGAGCAGTTCTTC. Translating it yields CASSYGYEQFF.

The rearrangement joins TRBV2 to TRBJ1-1; D ambiguous. The CDR3 loop spans 15 amino acids. Germline V CDR1 and CDR2: SNHLY, FYNNEI. Trimming took 8 bases from V and 4 from J, leaving 20 bases between them. As DNA, the CDR3 is TGTGCCAGCTCCGACCCGAGGAGCTTGAGCACTGAAGCTTTCTTT. Its protein product is CASSDPRSLSTEAFF.

This sequence joins TRBV4-1 and TRBJ2-7, with 7 nucleotides matching TRBD2. This CDR3 contains 14 residues. Losses at the gene ends were 1 base for V and 6 bases for J; bases not matched to a gene: 6. Germline lookup yields CDR1 MGHRA and CDR2 YSYEKL. CDR3 loop: CASSQVGGEGEQYF. As DNA, the CDR3 is TGCGCCAGCAGCCAAGTGGGGGGGGAAGGCGAGCAGTACTTC.

With respect to this clonotype: This may be a read error, as it is one base from a much larger clone. This chain joins TRBV27 and TRBJ1-2, with D unresolved. The V gene's germline CDR1 is MNHEY and CDR2 SMNVEV (reference sequence). The CDR3 has 14 amino acids. The CDR3 nucleotides are TGTGCCAGCAGTTTATCTCGGGCCGGAAATGGCTTCACCTTC. It yields the protein CASSLSRAGNGFTF.

This clonotype was counted a single time. This clone may be a read error of a much larger clone one base away. CDR3 DNA sequence: TGTGCCAGCAGTTTATTTCGGGGGACTAAAGCTTTCTTT. Amino acid sequence: CASSLFRGTKAFF. The rearrangement links TRBV27 to TRBJ1-1; weak D call: TRBD1 (5 bases). The CDR3 runs to 13 residues. Germline V CDR1 and CDR2: MNHEY, SMNVEV (reference sequence). V lost 1 base and J 9 bases, leaving 12 bases between the germline ends.

The rearrangement joins TRBV7-9 to TRBJ1-4; no clear D gene. CDR1 is SEHNR, CDR2 FQNEAQ, per germline (reference sequence). V was shortened by 5 bases and J by 7 bases, with 20 bases between the two germline ends. This CDR3 contains 16 residues. The CDR3 loop reads CASSPGPKRLVEKLFF. CDR3 in DNA: TGTGCCAGCAGCCCCGGACCCAAGCGGCTCGTTGAAAAACTGTTTTTT. Full variable domain (remainder filled in from reference TRBV7-9 and TRBJ1-4): DTGVSQNPRHKITKRGQNVTFRCDPISEHNRLYWYRQTLGQGPEFLTYFQNEAQLEKSRLLSDRFSAERPKGSFSTLEIQRTEQGDSAMYLCASSPGPKRLVEKLFFGSGTQLSVL.

This clonotype has only a few counts. The chain joins TRBV28 to TRBJ2-5, with D perhaps matching TRBD1 (7 bases). The CDR3 length is 17 residues. Per the germline V gene, CDR1 is MDHEN and CDR2 is SYDVKM. V lost 6 bases and J lost 1, with 21 bases in between. The CDR3 DNA follows: TGTGCCAGCAGCTTTGGACCCGACAGGGAGGCCCAAGAGACCCAGTACTTC. Protein product: CASSFGPDREAQETQYF.

Turning to this clonotype: This may come from a read error, since a much larger clone is one base off. The chain joins TRBV6-1 to TRBJ2-7, with a tentative D call TRBD1 (5 bases). This CDR3 comprises 14 residues. Germline V gives CDR1 MNHNS, CDR2 SASEGT. CDR3 in amino acids: CGSSSLPGHYEQYF. The CDR3 nucleotides read TGTGGCAGCAGTTCCTTGCCAGGGCACTACGAGCAGTACTTC.